This TCR beta chain derives from a study of T cell responses to AZD1222 COVID-19 vaccine. General study points: There were mostly white British donors and more females than males, and clonal diversity was possibly underestimated. Recipients of two AZD1222 doses showed rising Spike-specific TCR breadth and depth.

This CDR3 spans 15 amino acids. Germline trimming cut 4 bases from V and 5 bases from J; bases unmatched to any gene: 10. Germline V lookup: CDR1 SGHNT, CDR2 YYREEE (reference sequence). Measured with immunoSEQ multiplex PCR; TCRdb has only the in-frame clones, and not every one. The table lists 100,000 or so clones, approximately 91% of them singletons. This clone was counted between two and nine times. Antigen specificity is unknown. The source was peripheral blood, collected on day 0 of AZD1222 vaccination. This chain connects TRBV5-4 to TRBJ2-5, with 8 bases fitting TRBD2. The TCR originated in an adult in good health. The CDR3: CASSTGLAQGETQYF. The CDR3 bases are TGTGCCAGCAGCACCGGACTAGCACAAGGGGAGACCCAGTACTTC.